This TCR beta chain appears in the sequencing data of a study of T-cell reconstitution after alpha-beta-depleted transplantation in children. Unique molecular identifiers were used in preparing the TCRbeta library. TCRdb redid the calling of the PCR reads with MiXCR, one entry per CDR3 protein. The sample contains about 580,000 distinct CDR3 sequences, approximately 30% of which appear only once. This clonotype has only a few counts. Its antigen remains unidentified. Study-level findings and limits: Approximately two months post-transplant, alpha-beta T cells reportedly originated from several hundred expanded graft clones. It was newly produced T cells that mostly accounted for T-cell counts and diversity one year after transplant. Some patients' high day-60 TCRbeta diversity was attributed to recipient cells surviving conditioning.

The CDR3 has 12 amino acids. From germline, CDR1 is MDHEN and CDR2 SYDVKM. This receptor was obtained from a boy in the first two years of life with Wiskott-Aldrich syndrome, due to receive a stem cell transplant. This chain links TRBV28 with TRBJ2-1; the match to TRBD2 covers 12 bases. This sample comprised PBMCs, obtained before TCRalphabeta/CD19-depleted stem cell transplant. CDR3 bases: TGTGGGACTAGCGGGACCTACAATGAGCAGTTCTTC. This translates into CGTSGTYNEQFF.